This is a list of T cell receptor beta chains from one sample in a study of CD8 T cells in ankylosing spondylitis. TCRdb recomputed calls from the 5' RACE reads with MiXCR, one row per CDR3 protein. The table lists approximately 300,000 distinct CDR3 sequences, less than 25% of them singletons. Input material: blood, either unsorted or a sorted T cell fraction (not recorded which). Receptor source: a female donor with ankylosing spondylitis or in good health (not recorded which). CDR3s include the opening cysteine and the closing phenylalanine or tryptophan. D genes are given only for firm matches. Clone size appears in some rows only: once, few, many, or a class for an expanded clone.

CDR3nt: TGCAGTGCCCGAGAGGTCTATGGCTACACCTTC
CDR3aa: CSAREVYGYTF
d_gene: .
v_gene: TRBV20-1
j_gene: TRBJ1-2
abundance: few

CDR3nt: TGTGCCAGCAGTTTAGTAGGAGAGATTGGGGATACGCAGTATTTT
CDR3aa: CASSLVGEIGDTQYF
d_gene: .
v_gene: TRBV12-3/TRBV12-4
j_gene: TRBJ2-3
abundance: .

CDR3nt: TGTGCCAGCAGCCCTCGCCTAGCGGGGGGAGATACGCAGTATTTT
CDR3aa: CASSPRLAGGDTQYF
d_gene: TRBD2
v_gene: TRBV14
j_gene: TRBJ2-3
abundance: .

CDR3nt: TGCAGTGCTACCCCCCGGGACCAGCGGTATTTT
CDR3aa: CSATPRDQRYF
d_gene: .
v_gene: TRBV20-1
j_gene: TRBJ2-3
abundance: .

CDR3nt: TGTGCCAGCAGTTACAAACCTAGCAGCACAGATACGCAGTATTTT
CDR3aa: CASSYKPSSTDTQYF
d_gene: .
v_gene: TRBV6-5
j_gene: TRBJ2-3
abundance: .

CDR3nt: TGTGCCAGCAGTGTCGGACGCGGGGACGAGCAGTACTTC
CDR3aa: CASSVGRGDEQYF
d_gene: .
v_gene: TRBV2
j_gene: TRBJ2-7
abundance: many

CDR3nt: TGTGCCGGGGGTCATGGGGGAGAGACCCAGTACTTC
CDR3aa: CAGGHGGETQYF
d_gene: .
v_gene: TRBV6-1
j_gene: TRBJ2-5
abundance: few

CDR3nt: TGTGCCAGCAGCGTAGCAGGTCTAGCGGGAGGCGAGCAGTACTTC
CDR3aa: CASSVAGLAGGEQYF
d_gene: TRBD2
v_gene: TRBV9
j_gene: TRBJ2-7
abundance: .

CDR3nt: TGTGCCAGCAGCTTAGAGACTACCCAGGAGCAGTTCTTC
CDR3aa: CASSLETTQEQFF
d_gene: .
v_gene: TRBV7-2
j_gene: TRBJ2-1
abundance: .

CDR3nt: TGTGCCAGCAGTCGGGGGGGCATTGGCACAGATACGCAGTATTTT
CDR3aa: CASSRGGIGTDTQYF
d_gene: TRBD2
v_gene: TRBV11-2
j_gene: TRBJ2-3
abundance: few

CDR3nt: TGCAGTGCTCGAATGGGGGTCAATCAGCCCCAGCATTTT
CDR3aa: CSARMGVNQPQHF
d_gene: .
v_gene: TRBV20-1
j_gene: TRBJ1-5
abundance: .

CDR3nt: TGTGCCAGCAGTTATATGGGGATTTTTAACTATGGCTACACCTTC
CDR3aa: CASSYMGIFNYGYTF
d_gene: .
v_gene: TRBV6-5
j_gene: TRBJ1-2
abundance: .

CDR3nt: TGCAGTGCAGAGGCACTCGCAGGCTACACCTTC
CDR3aa: CSAEALAGYTF
d_gene: .
v_gene: TRBV20-1
j_gene: TRBJ1-2
abundance: .

CDR3nt: TGTGCCACCAGTGATTTGCTATCAGGATCGGGAGCTTTCTTT
CDR3aa: CATSDLLSGSGAFF
d_gene: .
v_gene: TRBV24-1
j_gene: TRBJ1-1
abundance: .

CDR3nt: TGTGCCAGCAGTTCGGGGGGGCAGGTGAACACTGAAGCTTTCTTT
CDR3aa: CASSSGGQVNTEAFF
d_gene: .
v_gene: TRBV12-3/TRBV12-4
j_gene: TRBJ1-1
abundance: few

CDR3nt: TGCAGTGCTAGACTCGTATACGAGCAGTACTTC
CDR3aa: CSARLVYEQYF
d_gene: .
v_gene: TRBV20-1
j_gene: TRBJ2-7
abundance: .

CDR3nt: TGCTGTGCTATAGGGACTAGCGTCAAAGGGGCCACAGATACGCAGTATTTT
CDR3aa: CCAIGTSVKGATDTQYF
d_gene: TRBD2
v_gene: TRBV20-1
j_gene: TRBJ2-3
abundance: .

CDR3nt: TGTGCCAGCAGCCGACAGGGCCAAGAGACCCAGTACTTC
CDR3aa: CASSRQGQETQYF
d_gene: TRBD1
v_gene: TRBV7-2
j_gene: TRBJ2-5
abundance: many

CDR3nt: TGTGCCATCAGTGGGGGAAGGGACAATCAGCCCCAGCATTTT
CDR3aa: CAISGGRDNQPQHF
d_gene: .
v_gene: TRBV10-3
j_gene: TRBJ1-5
abundance: few

CDR3nt: TGCAGCGTTGAGCCCCAAGGGGGCACCGGGGAGCTGTTTTTT
CDR3aa: CSVEPQGGTGELFF
d_gene: .
v_gene: TRBV29-1
j_gene: TRBJ2-2
abundance: many

CDR3nt: TGTGCCAGCAGCTTAAACTACCTCCTCGAGCAGTACTTC
CDR3aa: CASSLNYLLEQYF
d_gene: .
v_gene: TRBV7-2
j_gene: TRBJ2-7
abundance: few

CDR3nt: TGTGCCAGCAGCCGCGGAGGAGGGGGCGCAGATACGCAGTATTTT
CDR3aa: CASSRGGGGADTQYF
d_gene: .
v_gene: TRBV7-3
j_gene: TRBJ2-3
abundance: .

CDR3nt: TGCGCCAGCAGCTACAACACCGGGGAGCTGTTTTTT
CDR3aa: CASSYNTGELFF
d_gene: .
v_gene: TRBV5-1
j_gene: TRBJ2-2
abundance: .

CDR3nt: TGTGCCAGCAGCTTAGAACGGATCAATCAGCCCCAGCATTTT
CDR3aa: CASSLERINQPQHF
d_gene: .
v_gene: TRBV7-2
j_gene: TRBJ1-5
abundance: .

CDR3nt: TGTGCCAGCAGAGACGGACAGAGAGATAATTCACCCCTCCACTTT
CDR3aa: CASRDGQRDNSPLHF
d_gene: .
v_gene: TRBV6-2/TRBV6-3
j_gene: TRBJ1-6
abundance: .

CDR3nt: TGTGCCAGCAGTTACTCGCTAGCGGGAGGAAACATTCAGTACTTC
CDR3aa: CASSYSLAGGNIQYF
d_gene: TRBD2
v_gene: TRBV6-2/TRBV6-3
j_gene: TRBJ2-4
abundance: few

CDR3nt: TGTGCCAGCAGTTTTGTGCCGGCGGGACAGGGTTATCAGCCCCAGCATTTT
CDR3aa: CASSFVPAGQGYQPQHF
d_gene: TRBD1
v_gene: TRBV12-3/TRBV12-4
j_gene: TRBJ1-5
abundance: .

CDR3nt: TGTGCCTGGAGCTCCCCCGGGGAGCTGTTTTTT
CDR3aa: CAWSSPGELFF
d_gene: .
v_gene: TRBV30
j_gene: TRBJ2-2
abundance: .

CDR3nt: TGTGCCACCTCAGACAGGTTTGGTAGGAGTGAGCAGTTCTTC
CDR3aa: CATSDRFGRSEQFF
d_gene: .
v_gene: TRBV6-2/TRBV6-3
j_gene: TRBJ2-1
abundance: few

CDR3nt: TGTGCCAGCAGTCTCCCCGCCCACGAAAACTATGGCTACACCTTC
CDR3aa: CASSLPAHENYGYTF
d_gene: .
v_gene: TRBV7-9
j_gene: TRBJ1-2
abundance: many

CDR3nt: TGTGCCATCAGTGCTGGGGGACGGGCCCACACAGATACGCAGTATTTT
CDR3aa: CAISAGGRAHTDTQYF
d_gene: .
v_gene: TRBV10-3
j_gene: TRBJ2-3
abundance: .

CDR3nt: TGTGCCAGCAGCACGGACAGTGGGCTAAATTCACCCCTCCACTTT
CDR3aa: CASSTDSGLNSPLHF
d_gene: .
v_gene: TRBV12-3/TRBV12-4
j_gene: TRBJ1-6
abundance: few

CDR3nt: TGTGCCACCAGCAGAGATTTACAGGGGGCCGGGAAGCCCCAGCATTTT
CDR3aa: CATSRDLQGAGKPQHF
d_gene: TRBD1
v_gene: TRBV15
j_gene: TRBJ1-5
abundance: few

CDR3nt: TGTGCCAGCAGCTCGGCCGGGACGTGGGAGACCCAGTACTTC
CDR3aa: CASSSAGTWETQYF
d_gene: .
v_gene: TRBV7-9
j_gene: TRBJ2-5
abundance: few

CDR3nt: TGCAGTGCTTTAAGACTAGCGGGAGGGCTCAATGAGCAGTTCTTC
CDR3aa: CSALRLAGGLNEQFF
d_gene: TRBD2
v_gene: TRBV20-1
j_gene: TRBJ2-1
abundance: .

CDR3nt: TGCGCCAGCAGCCAAGGGGTTAATAACGCCTACGAGCAGTACTTC
CDR3aa: CASSQGVNNAYEQYF
d_gene: .
v_gene: TRBV4-3
j_gene: TRBJ2-7
abundance: .

CDR3nt: TGTGCCAGCAGTGTTCGAGCGGGACCCAGCACAGATACGCAGTATTTT
CDR3aa: CASSVRAGPSTDTQYF
d_gene: TRBD2
v_gene: TRBV25-1
j_gene: TRBJ2-3
abundance: few

CDR3nt: TGTGCCAGCAGCTACCCCCAGGGGTATGGCTACACCTTC
CDR3aa: CASSYPQGYGYTF
d_gene: .
v_gene: TRBV7-2
j_gene: TRBJ1-2
abundance: few

CDR3nt: TGTGCCAGCAGTTTAGGAGAGAGGGAGACCCAGTACTTC
CDR3aa: CASSLGERETQYF
d_gene: .
v_gene: TRBV12-3/TRBV12-4
j_gene: TRBJ2-5
abundance: once

CDR3nt: TGCAGCGTTGATCGGGGGGCTAACGAGCAGTACTTC
CDR3aa: CSVDRGANEQYF
d_gene: .
v_gene: TRBV29-1
j_gene: TRBJ2-7
abundance: .

CDR3nt: TGCAGTGCACTCCGGGACGGCAATAGCAATCAGCCCCAGCATTTT
CDR3aa: CSALRDGNSNQPQHF
d_gene: .
v_gene: TRBV20-1
j_gene: TRBJ1-5
abundance: .

CDR3nt: TGCAGTGCTAGGATACCAACGGCGGACTATGGCTACACCTTC
CDR3aa: CSARIPTADYGYTF
d_gene: .
v_gene: TRBV20-1
j_gene: TRBJ1-2
abundance: .

CDR3nt: TGTGCCATCAGATTTTCTAGTATCTACAATGAGCAGTTCTTC
CDR3aa: CAIRFSSIYNEQFF
d_gene: .
v_gene: TRBV10-3
j_gene: TRBJ2-1
abundance: many

CDR3nt: TGCAGTGCAACGTCCCTAATGAGTGCGAGTGAGCAGTTCTTC
CDR3aa: CSATSLMSASEQFF
d_gene: .
v_gene: TRBV20-1
j_gene: TRBJ2-1
abundance: few

CDR3nt: TGTGCCAGCACCCTTGAGGACAGAACCTACGAGCAGTACTTC
CDR3aa: CASTLEDRTYEQYF
d_gene: .
v_gene: TRBV18
j_gene: TRBJ2-7
abundance: few

CDR3nt: TGTGCCAAAGCTCTTGTTTCTGGACAGAGACAAGAGACCCAGTACTTC
CDR3aa: CAKALVSGQRQETQYF
d_gene: .
v_gene: TRBV2
j_gene: TRBJ2-5
abundance: few

CDR3nt: TGCAGTGCTAGAGGTTGGACTAGCGGGAGGACAGATACGCAGTATTTT
CDR3aa: CSARGWTSGRTDTQYF
d_gene: TRBD2
v_gene: TRBV20-1
j_gene: TRBJ2-3
abundance: few

CDR3nt: TGCGCCAGCAGCCATCGGCCTGGGAGGGCCGTAAACATTCAGTACTTC
CDR3aa: CASSHRPGRAVNIQYF
d_gene: TRBD2
v_gene: TRBV5-1
j_gene: TRBJ2-4
abundance: few